The 13 T cell receptor beta chains presented below share a single source sample, sequenced in a study of CD8+CD57+ T cells in acquired aplastic anemia (dated by TCRdb to 2016 to 2019). This sample was sequenced with an Illumina HiSeq 2000. Genomic DNA served as template for TCR beta VDJ combination and CDR3 sequence profiling. In TCRdb, the public reads were trimmed at Q25 with fastp and aligned with MiXCR, with productive beta chains retained. CDR3 protein duplicates are merged, each entry listing the most common genes and DNA. This sample is represented by about 98,000 distinct CDR3 sequences; approximately 73% of them were singletons. The top ten clonotypes cover about 60% of the sample. Flow cytometry had shown CD8+CD57+ cell expansion in the patients selected for sequencing. The specimen sequenced was sorted CD4+, CD8+, or CD8+CD57+ T cells (not recorded which) from PBMCs. These receptors came from a human donor with aplastic anemia.

The table lists this clonotype with a few counts. A read error may produce the germline difference seen at one junction end. The V call is TRBV7-2, the J call TRBJ1-1; maybe TRBD1 (6 bases). This CDR3 region has 14 residues. Germline V gives CDR1 SGHTA, CDR2 FQGNSA. CDR3 sequence: CASSFGQMNTEALF. The DNA of the CDR3 is TGTGCCAGCAGCTTCGGACAGATGAACACTGAAGCTCTCTTT.

In this sample, this clonotype turned up a few times. The chain carries TRBV19 and TRBJ2-7, with D possibly being TRBD1 (5 bases). Germline V lookup: CDR1 LNHDA, CDR2 SQIVND (reference sequence). This CDR3 has 14 amino acids. Between the trimmed V and J ends, which lost 8 bases and 6 bases, there was a span of 20 bases. CDR3 loop: CASAPGHPPREQYF. The CDR3 DNA is TGTGCCAGTGCCCCCGGACACCCTCCCCGCGAGCAGTACTTC.

The CDR3 sequence is CASRQGSWVYTF. CDR3 in DNA: TGTGCCAGCAGGCAAGGGTCTTGGGTCTACACCTTC. The chain employs TRBV6-2 or TRBV6-3 and TRBJ1-2; no firm D call. The CDR3 is 12 amino acids. Germline-derived CDR1 and CDR2 are MNHEY and SVGEGT. V was shortened by 6 bases and J by 10 bases, with 15 bases between the two germline ends.

V is TRBV7-2 and J is TRBJ2-1; a weak D match, TRBD2 (5 bases). From germline, CDR1 is SGHTA and CDR2 FQGNSA. The CDR3 has 13 residues. Trimming shortened V by 6 bases and J by 6 bases, and 12 bases separated the two germline ends. The CDR3 sequence is CASRRTPSNEQFF. CDR3 DNA sequence: TGTGCCAGCAGGCGGACTCCGAGCAATGAGCAGTTCTTC.

The table lists this clonotype with a count of one. The chain uses TRBV24-1 and TRBJ2-3, with D hard to call. CDR3 length: 12 amino acids. With 7 bases removed from V and 1 base from J, the gap between germline ends came to 5 bases. Germline lookup yields CDR1 KGHDR and CDR2 SFDVKD. CDR3 region: CATRTGTDTQYF. CDR3 DNA: TGTGCCACCAGGACGGGCACAGATACGCAGTATTTT.

This clonotype was picked up a small number of times. This CDR3 reads CASSLWTGTGGYTF. The CDR3 bases are TGTGCCAGCAGCCTATGGACAGGGACCGGCGGCTACACCTTC. V gene TRBV5-4 combines with J gene TRBJ1-2; 8 bases are shared with TRBD1. V gave up 4 bases and J gave up 8 bases; unmatched junction bases: 10. CDR3 size: 14 residues. In germline, CDR1 is SGHNT, CDR2 YYREEE (reference sequence).

The V and J genes are TRBV2 and TRBJ2-1, with 10 bases that match TRBD2. V lost 7 bases, J lost 7 bases, and 7 bases stayed unmatched. Germline CDR1 SNHLY, CDR2 FYNNEI. The CDR3 length is 14 residues. CDR3 DNA sequence: TGTGCCAGCACCCGAAGCGGGGGGGCGAATGAGCAGTTCTTC. This sequence encodes CASTRSGGANEQFF.

The chain couples TRBV7-9 to TRBJ1-1; the match to TRBD1 covers 7 bases. The CDR3 is 14 amino acids. Trimming took 5 bases from V and 0 from J; bases not matched to a gene: 3. Germline CDR1 reads SEHNR; CDR2 reads FQNEAQ (reference sequence). The CDR3 bases are TGTGCCAGCAGCCAGGGGGGCCTGAACACTGAAGCTTTCTTT. It yields the protein CASSQGGLNTEAFF. The full variable domain, in which reference TRBV7-9 and TRBJ1-1 provide the parts outside the CDR3, is DTGVSQNPRHKITKRGQNVTFRCDPISEHNRLYWYRQTLGQGPEFLTYFQNEAQLEKSRLLSDRFSAERPKGSFSTLEIQRTEQGDSAMYLCASSQGGLNTEAFFGQGTRLTVV.

The rearrangement joins TRBV20-1 to TRBJ2-1, with a tentative D call TRBD2 (5 bases). This CDR3 comprises 12 residues. The germline V and J ends were trimmed by 2 bases and 9 bases, with 11 bases remaining between them. CDR1 DFQATT and CDR2 SNEGSKA come from the germline V gene (reference sequence). CDR3 sequence reads: CSARRSESEQFF. CDR3 nucleotide sequence: TGCAGTGCTAGACGTAGCGAGTCTGAGCAGTTCTTC.

Written as DNA, the CDR3 is TGTGCCAGCACAGGGGTAGCGAACACTGAAGCTTTCTTT. Its translation: CASTGVANTEAFF. The rearrangement joins TRBV6-1 to TRBJ1-1; D is possibly TRBD1 (6 bases). The germline CDR1 and CDR2 sequences are MNHNS and SASEGT. V was shortened by 7 bases and J by 1 base, with 10 bases between the two germline ends. The CDR3 loop spans 13 amino acids.

J is TRBJ2-3 and V is TRBV2; 7 positions match TRBD1. Germline loops: CDR1 SNHLY, CDR2 FYNNEI. The trim removed 8 bases at V and 1 base at J, leaving 6 bases unmatched. The CDR3 is 14 residues long. The CDR3 sequence is CASVRGQGTDTQYF. The CDR3 region has the DNA TGTGCCAGCGTACGAGGACAGGGCACAGATACGCAGTATTTT.

V gene TRBV19 combines with J gene TRBJ2-7; 7 nucleotides agree with TRBD1. Unmatched junction bases numbered 10, after V lost 3 bases and J lost 2 bases. The CDR3 sequence is 16 residues long. Germline assignment: CDR1 LNHDA and CDR2 SQIVND (reference sequence). In nucleotides, the CDR3 is TGTGCCAGTAGTATTGGGCGGACAGGTAAAACCTACGAGCAGTACTTC. Protein: CASSIGRTGKTYEQYF.

The CDR3 protein is CASSLRGANTGELFF. In DNA form, the CDR3 reads TGTGCCAGCAGTCTACGGGGGGCGAACACCGGGGAGCTGTTTTTT. The V call is TRBV7-2, the J call TRBJ2-2, with 7 bases that match TRBD2. J lost 0 bases, V lost 6 bases, and 4 bases had no gene match. The germline V gene has CDR1 SGHTA and CDR2 FQGNSA. The CDR3 sequence is 15 residues long.